This entry features one T cell receptor (beta chain) sequence. Its antigen is not yet known. No quality values exist for individual bases; no much larger clone is one base distant. The data derive from a study of cytomegalovirus exposure and HLA in healthy donors (dated by TCRdb to 2016 to 2017). Some background on the complete study: An earlier analysis of a few hundred of the donors reported approximately 260 Gb of sequence data and 117 million unique TCR beta sequences obtained from some 170 million T cells. The study was designed to test whether signatures of past pathogen exposure could be identified by cataloging public T cell receptors. Across some 400 genotyped donors of the cohort, an average of about 250,000 unique TCR beta nucleotide sequences per donor were sequenced, and around 19% of those sequences were non-productive. Typing coverage varied by locus: about 620-630 donors for A, B, C, DRB1 and DQB1; 522 for DQA1; about 600 for DPA1; roughly 450 for DPB1. Of the roughly 400 genotyped donors, approximately 80% were placed in the genetic ancestry cluster associated with self-reported Caucasian donors. The T cell repertoires of about 700 subjects were profiled by immunosequencing and related to cytomegalovirus serostatus. The study combined high-throughput TCR immunosequencing, statistical association of individual TCRs with disease status, and machine learning to predict cytomegalovirus infection status. In a later analysis, previously published TCR beta repertoires from 600 to 850 donors were re-analyzed and high-resolution HLA genotyping was added so that TCR occurrence patterns could be studied. In addition to the first cohort of roughly 670 subjects, a separate validation cohort of approximately 130 different subjects was used. About 300 gigabases of sequencing data and tens of millions of unique TCR sequences were included in an early release covering several hundred HLA-typed donors. In an earlier analysis of roughly 580 of the donors, high-throughput TCR beta sequencing was used to judge whether each TCR beta V gene segment behaved as functional or pseudogenic. Donor age, sex, ethnicity and CMV serostatus were compiled alongside the repertoire data. Rather than drawing on any new phenotypic data, the later analysis identified candidate immune exposures from TCR beta sequences and the way those sequences occurred across donors. Several DR-DQ haplotypes were handled as single units for association and clustering because linkage in the cohort was strong. All discovery cohort repertoires had been generated on a single sequencing platform. Genome-wide SNP genotypes for about three fifths of the roughly 670 donors were used in a later genetic analysis, which treated that subset as a discovery cohort. HLA typing included class I and class II loci at four-digit resolution.

Libraries were prepared through the immunoSEQ multiplex PCR assay. The multiplex PCR relied on a mix of 60 forward primers for TCR Vbeta segments and 13 reverse primers for TCR Jbeta segments. The CDR3 region of rearranged TCR beta genes was amplified from genomic DNA by a multiplex PCR assay. Amplified TCR beta libraries were sequenced as 87-base-pair reads on the Illumina HiSeq System. Regarding the original processing steps: Across the roughly 670 repertoires, a later analysis counted about 81 million unique TCR beta chains, around 10 million of which were shared by at least two donors. Raw reads were error-corrected and collapsed into unique sequences by a nearest-neighbor algorithm in which closely related sequences were merged to remove PCR and sequencing errors. CDR3 sequences were aligned to IMGT reference sequences to assign V, D and J gene segments. For a sequence to be retained, a match of at least six nucleotides was required to both a V gene segment and a J gene segment. A rearrangement counted as productive if the CDR3 had no stop codons and remained in frame with V and J, and every other rearrangement counted as non-productive. Following IMGT convention, CDR3 was defined as the stretch from the second conserved V-encoded cysteine up to the conserved J-encoded phenylalanine. Sequences without an unambiguous match to a single V gene segment were excluded from the earlier analysis of 450 to 650 of the donors. An earlier analysis of 587 of the donors called V segments functional above 56.7% productive rearrangements and segregating when the between-donor standard deviation exceeded 5%. A statistical classification framework was developed to diagnose cytomegalovirus status using the catalog of TCR beta chain sequences. V and J gene assignment, in a later analysis, came from comparing TCR nucleotide sequences with IMGT/GENE-DB human TR gene sequences. Using the TCRdist pipeline, a later analysis assigned CDR3 sequences along with most-parsimonious VDJ recombination scenarios. A later analysis defined each TCR beta chain by its CDR3 amino acid sequence plus V-gene family, and excluded reads lacking a unique V-gene family. To address suspected cross-contamination and a sequencing artifact, a later analysis removed roughly 580 highly shared, low-generation-probability nucleotide sequences. In a later analysis, a clonal expansion index was calculated for each public chain from normalized within-repertoire ranks of inferred template counts. Generation probabilities in a later analysis came from a VDJ recombination model fitted to out-of-frame rearrangements, and those results were checked against IGoR. Hypergeometric tests were used in a later analysis to score TCR-TCR, TCR-HLA and TCR-CMV co-occurrence, with a repertoire-size bias correction applied to the TCR pairs. A later analysis estimated false discovery rates by permuting HLA or CMV assignments 20 times. In a later analysis, co-occurring TCRs were grouped with DBSCAN, and TCRdist sequence similarity was added when clustering was performed within HLA-allele-positive subsets. Repertoires with fewer than 30,000 or more than 120,000 public chains, plus five repertoires with anomalous nucleotide sharing, were excluded from co-occurrence clustering. This is the immuneACCESS table as TCRdb keeps it, with only in-frame sequences that have V and J called. A part of the clones is gone; compared with another copy, unresolved V genes explain less than half, and the rest is unexplained. V and J calls and clone size are as listed in that table; D and trimming were resolved from the DNA. Within this sample are 200,000 to 250,000 clones, with over 65% of them counted one time only. The ten largest account for under 3% of the sample.

In total, 500 to 700 healthy bone marrow donors made up the cohort. At the time of sampling, all cohort members were nominally healthy, though unrecorded immune exposures were likely present. The donor tested CMV seronegative, placing the donor among the 352 seronegative members of the cohort. Each donor provided a peripheral blood sample, and peripheral blood mononuclear cells were used for TCR beta sequencing. Genomic DNA was extracted from the blood cell samples with the Qiagen DNeasy Blood Extraction Kit. In the germline V gene, CDR1 corresponds to SNHLY and CDR2 to FYNNEI. Counted from cysteine to phenylalanine, this CDR3 has 16 amino acids. CDR3 DNA only is kept here, 48 bases in frame from base 1. V is clipped by 7 bases and J by 2 bases, and the sequence between their germline boundaries is 20 bases long. Points the paper makes about the study in general: Several of the top co-occurrence clusters appeared to be linked to parvovirus B19, influenza, CMV and Epstein-Barr virus, according to a later analysis. A later analysis found that TCR association rates varied across HLA loci, with DRB1 alleles showing the most associated TCRs and HLA-C alleles the fewest. In this cohort, only TCR beta chains were sequenced, and detectable features were limited by the absence of alpha or paired-chain data. Linkage disequilibrium might explain the correlated functional status among segregating V segments, but an unknown experimental factor could not be ruled out. The classifier was reported to diagnose cytomegalovirus status with high specificity and sensitivity in both the original cohort and the validation cohort. A later analysis found that most CMV-associated TCR beta chains appeared HLA-restricted, with HLA associations seemingly driven largely by CMV exposure. For the cohort, immune exposure information was limited to CMV serostatus. The earlier analysis of 587 of the donors excluded roughly 17 rarely observed V segments, including chromosome 9 orphons, because counts were too low. An earlier analysis of several hundred of the donors showed that most TCR beta V segments appeared in productive rearrangements either about 87% or about 30% of the time, which broadly matched IMGT annotations. An association between a missense DCLRE1C variant and V-gene and J-gene trimming of TCR beta chains was found in a later genetic analysis and replicated in an independent cohort. Assigning TCR associations to individual alleles was difficult when HLA alleles, especially DR and DQ, strongly co-occurred. While some public TCRs were present in many individuals, most TCR sequences turned up only very rarely across donors. Compared with the roughly 700-donor mean, donors in an Asian-associated ancestry cluster had fewer N-insertions in productive TCRs, according to a later genetic analysis. A further reported finding was that TCR beta sequences accurately predicted the HLA-A and HLA-B alleles for most subjects in the first cohort. The study gave a list of some 150 TCR beta chains associated with cytomegalovirus. In a later analysis, 15,000 to 20,000 TCR beta sequences were associated with specific HLA alleles at a false discovery rate of 0.05. Sequencing depth was assumed to be roughly uniform across donors in the presence/absence analyses, though that assumption may not hold. The authors suggested that the approach could potentially be generalized to other disease states and immunological phenotypes. A later analysis found that HLA-associated TCR beta chains were more clonally expanded and had lower generation probabilities than equally common non-associated chains. A few of the identified cytomegalovirus-associated TCR beta chains were confirmed in vitro to be specific for cytomegalovirus antigens. Because HLA typing was unavailable for some donors at each locus, only the typed subset was used in association tests. The sequencing pipeline was judged likely to have produced a cluster of highly shared sequence variants as a technical artifact. The 87-base-pair reads could not distinguish some IMGT-functional V segments, including TRBV6-2 and TRBV6-3, so those segments were excluded.

In this chain, TRBV2 is recombined with TRBJ2-5; the D gene is perhaps TRBD1, from 6 matching bases. The sample consisted of PBMCs. The receptor was isolated from a woman between 25 and 40 years old in good health and CMV-seronegative. This receptor carries the CDR3 CASNARRTGLQETQYF. The sequence in DNA is TGTGCCAGCAACGCGCGGAGAACAGGGTTGCAAGAGACCCAGTACTTC.